This TCR beta chain was sequenced for a study of OX40 agonist ivuxolimab in advanced cancers. About the study: Patients were treated with ivuxolimab, an agonistic anti-OX40 (CD134) antibody. Study-level points and caveats: CD8+ T cells (on average) carried more expanded clones than CD4+ T cells. Both blood CD4+ and CD8+ T cells showed clonal growth by week 6 at 0.1 to 3.0 mg/kg.

Peripheral blood came from all dose cohorts at three timepoints. Assay used: immunoSEQ multiplex PCR; TCRdb lists only in-frame clones, some missing. The sample includes fewer than 70,000 clones, about 89% of them seen just once. Regarding this clone: Its antigen remains unknown.

The material sequenced was CD4+ or CD8+ T cells sorted from blood, taken in a trial of the OX40 agonist ivuxolimab. The TCR was taken from an adult with an advanced solid tumor such as melanoma, head and neck, liver or kidney cancer.

The CDR3 bases are TGTGCCAGAAGCTTGAAGGGGGATCTGGATCAGCCCCAGCATTTT. Translating it yields CARSLKGDLDQPQHF. J is TRBJ1-5 and V is TRBV5-3, with D maybe TRBD1 (6 bases). TRBV5-3 is recorded as an ORF, its role being uncertain. The CDR3 contains 15 residues. V gave up 1 base and J gave up 5 bases, with 13 bases separating them.